The entry below gives a single T cell receptor beta chain sequence along with its context. What antigen it recognizes has not been identified. The sample holds no much larger clone one base away, and base qualities are not on file. TCRbeta CDR3 regions were amplified from genomic DNA by means of the immunoSEQ Assay, a bias-controlled multiplex PCR. In the authors' own workflow: Nucleated cell counts per sample were estimated from amplification of reference gene primers within the assay. Sequence reads were collapsed and filtered to measure the absolute abundance of every unique TCRbeta CDR3 rearrangement. For each sample, productive Simpson clonality was calculated as the square root of Simpson's diversity index over productive rearrangements. Here the immuneACCESS table is served through TCRdb, limited to in-frame sequences with V and J called. Missing clones are a known gap in these copies; in checked studies unresolved V genes cover under half, and the rest lacks a known reason. The V and J calls and clone size were taken over from that table, and D and trimming were inferred from the DNA. The sample profile shows 200,000 to 300,000 clones; about nine tenths of them were found once. Approximately 7.9% of the sample is held by the ten biggest clonotypes.

This record belongs to a study of blood T cell repertoires in COVID-19 (dated by TCRdb to between 2020 and 2021). Concerning the study at large: Collaborator samples came from the United States, Italy and Spain and covered acute and convalescent phases of COVID-19. The repertoires were made available in a free public database intended to serve as a resource for research on the immune response to SARS-CoV-2. Subjects who had been exposed to COVID-19, were actively infected with it, or had recovered from it provided the deeply sampled blood TCRbeta repertoires that made up the dataset. The samples were drawn from the first 160 participants of the ongoing ImmuneRACE study and from 1,200 or so subjects provided by 6 global collaborators. Sample metadata almost always included a de-identified subject ID, COVID-19 status, age in years and sex. The prospective study material was composed of cDNA or gDNA derived from T cells, B-cell-depleted T cells, or PBMCs. Where available, HLA class I and class II types were taken from metadata supplied by the sample provider and were not determined by assay-based typing.

The CDR3 runs 17 amino acids, cysteine and phenylalanine included. The entry retains the CDR3 DNA only, 51 bases that are in frame from base 1. Per the germline V gene, SGHTA is the CDR1 and FQGNSA is the CDR2. Trimming leaves V shorter by 5 bases and J shorter by 4 bases, with the junction holding 13 bases beyond the gene matches. General findings and caveats noted by the study authors: The amount of clinical and demographic metadata varied by source and participant and was provided uncurated.

Another Seattle source contributed samples from volunteer blood donors who had recovered from COVID-19. Collaborating institutions collected whole blood in K2EDTA tubes following their own protocols. For TCRbeta analysis, collaborator samples were shipped as frozen whole blood, as isolated PBMCs, or as DNA extracted from either sample type. The sequence derives from a man between 60 and 75 years old who had recovered from COVID-19. The chain uses TRBV7-2 and TRBJ2-2, with 7 central nucleotides matching TRBD1. The sequencing input was peripheral blood. The CDR3 protein sequence reads: CASSHARQGTATGELFF. The bases read TGTGCCAGCAGCCATGCGAGACAGGGAACGGCCACCGGGGAGCTGTTTTTT.